This T cell receptor beta chain was retrieved from a study of CXCR4 blockade with PD-1 therapy in pancreatic cancer. Using immunoSEQ multiplex PCR, the repertoire was profiled, and TCRdb retains in-frame clones only, with some absent. The sample has more than 4,500 clones; 55% are singletons. Germline assignment: CDR1 KGHSH and CDR2 LQKENI. This CDR3 is 15 amino acids long. The V and J ends lost 3 bases and 2 bases respectively, with 14 bases between them. Turning to this clone: Its matching antigen is unknown.

Patients who provided the archived tumor blocks had not received neoadjuvant therapy before surgery. Whole-study results and caveats: Intratumoral clonality (mean roughly 0.14) exceeded healthy blood (more than 0.045) but did not track survival. Clone frequency correlated with its number of distinct nucleotide rearrangements. Without paired alpha-beta data, shared specificity of dominant clones is unconfirmed.

The sequenced material came from tumor tissue. The chain links TRBV18 to TRBJ2-7; TRBD1 might be the D (6 bases). This TCR was sampled from a human donor with pancreatic ductal adenocarcinoma. The CDR3 here is CASSPPGRGTYEQYF. DNA of the CDR3: TGTGCCAGCTCACCCCCTGGTAGGGGGACCTACGAGCAGTACTTC.